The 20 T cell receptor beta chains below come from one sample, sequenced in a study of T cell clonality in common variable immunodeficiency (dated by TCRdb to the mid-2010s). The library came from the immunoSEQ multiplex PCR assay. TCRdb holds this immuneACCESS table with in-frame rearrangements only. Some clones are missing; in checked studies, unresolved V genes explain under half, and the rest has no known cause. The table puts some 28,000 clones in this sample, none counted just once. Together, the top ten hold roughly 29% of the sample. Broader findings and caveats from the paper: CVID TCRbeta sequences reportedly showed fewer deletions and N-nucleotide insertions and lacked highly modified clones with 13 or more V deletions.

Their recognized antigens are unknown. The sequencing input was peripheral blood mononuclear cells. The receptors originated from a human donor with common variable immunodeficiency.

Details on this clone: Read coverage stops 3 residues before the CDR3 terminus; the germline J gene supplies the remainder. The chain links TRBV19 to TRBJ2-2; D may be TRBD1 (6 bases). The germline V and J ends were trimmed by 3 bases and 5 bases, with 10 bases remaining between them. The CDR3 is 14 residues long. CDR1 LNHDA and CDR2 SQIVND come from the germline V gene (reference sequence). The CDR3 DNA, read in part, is TGTGCCAGTAGTATGGACAGTTTTACCGGGGAG. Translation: CASSMDSFTGE. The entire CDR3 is CASSMDSFTGELFF.

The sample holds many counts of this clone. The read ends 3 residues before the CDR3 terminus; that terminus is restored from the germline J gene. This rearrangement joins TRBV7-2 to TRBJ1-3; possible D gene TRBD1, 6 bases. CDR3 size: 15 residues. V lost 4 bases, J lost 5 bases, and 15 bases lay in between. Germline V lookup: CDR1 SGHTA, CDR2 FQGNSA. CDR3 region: CASSSPGTQRNTIYF. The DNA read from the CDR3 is TGTGCCAGCAGCTCGCCCGGGACACAGCGAAACACC.

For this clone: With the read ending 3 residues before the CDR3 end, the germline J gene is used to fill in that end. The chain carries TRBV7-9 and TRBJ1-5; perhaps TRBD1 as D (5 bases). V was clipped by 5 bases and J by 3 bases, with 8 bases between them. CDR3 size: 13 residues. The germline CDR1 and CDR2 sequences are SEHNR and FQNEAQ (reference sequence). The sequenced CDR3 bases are TGTGCCAGCAGCCCGGACATCAATCAGCCC. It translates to CASSPDINQP. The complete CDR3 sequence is CASSPDINQPQHF.

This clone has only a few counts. The covered CDR3 bases are TGTGCCCGCCCCCACGACAGGGGGAGCACAGATACG. Encoded protein: CARPHDRGSTDT. The complete CDR3 reads CARPHDRGSTDTQYF. The chain uses TRBV2 and TRBJ2-3; 9 bases are shared with TRBD1. The observed sequence ends 3 residues before the CDR3 terminus, with the missing tail filled in from the germline J gene. Germline-derived CDR1 and CDR2 are SNHLY and FYNNEI. V shed 11 bases, J shed 0 bases, and the junction held 9 bases outside the gene matches. This CDR3 is built from 15 residues.

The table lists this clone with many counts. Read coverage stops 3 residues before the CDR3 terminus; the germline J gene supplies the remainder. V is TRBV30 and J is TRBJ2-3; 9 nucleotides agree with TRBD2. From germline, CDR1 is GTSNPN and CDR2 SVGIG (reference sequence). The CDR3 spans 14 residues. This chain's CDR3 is CAWSRGGLAIAQYF. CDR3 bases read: TGTGCCTGGAGTAGGGGGGGACTAGCCATTGCG.

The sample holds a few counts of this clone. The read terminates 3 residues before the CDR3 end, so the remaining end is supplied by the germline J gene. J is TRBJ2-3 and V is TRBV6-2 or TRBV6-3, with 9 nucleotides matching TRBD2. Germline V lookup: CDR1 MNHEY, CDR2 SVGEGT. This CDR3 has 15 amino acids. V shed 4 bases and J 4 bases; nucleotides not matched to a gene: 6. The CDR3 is CASSWRGGRADTQYF. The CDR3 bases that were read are TGTGCCAGCAGTTGGCGGGGGGGCCGGGCAGATACG.

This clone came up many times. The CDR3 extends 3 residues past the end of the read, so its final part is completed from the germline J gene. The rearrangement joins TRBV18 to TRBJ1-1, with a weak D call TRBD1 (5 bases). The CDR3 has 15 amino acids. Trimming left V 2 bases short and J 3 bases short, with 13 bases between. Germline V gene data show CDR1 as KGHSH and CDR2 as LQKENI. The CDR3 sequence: CASSPGSGRDTEAFF. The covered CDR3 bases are TGTGCCAGCTCACCAGGGTCAGGGAGGGACACTGAA. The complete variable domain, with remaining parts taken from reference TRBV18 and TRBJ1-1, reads NAGVMQNPRHLVRRRGQEARLRCSPMKGHSHVYWYRQLPEEGLKFMVYLQKENIIDESGMPKERFSAEFPKEGPSILRIQQVVRGDSAAYFCASSPGSGRDTEAFFGQGTRLTVV.

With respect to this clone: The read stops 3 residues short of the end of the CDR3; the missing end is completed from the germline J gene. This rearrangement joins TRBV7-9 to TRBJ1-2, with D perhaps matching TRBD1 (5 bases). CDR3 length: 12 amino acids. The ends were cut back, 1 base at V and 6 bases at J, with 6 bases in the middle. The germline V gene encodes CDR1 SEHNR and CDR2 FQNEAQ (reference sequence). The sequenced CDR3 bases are TGTGCCAGCAGCTTAGACAGGAATGGC. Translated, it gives CASSLDRNG. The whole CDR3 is CASSLDRNGYTF.

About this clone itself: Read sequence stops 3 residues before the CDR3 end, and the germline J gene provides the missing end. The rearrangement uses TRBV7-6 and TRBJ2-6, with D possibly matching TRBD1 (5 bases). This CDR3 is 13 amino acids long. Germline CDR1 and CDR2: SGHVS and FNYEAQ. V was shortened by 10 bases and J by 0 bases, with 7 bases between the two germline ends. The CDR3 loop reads CAIQASGANVLTF. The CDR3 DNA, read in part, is TGTGCCATACAGGCCTCTGGGGCCAACGTC.

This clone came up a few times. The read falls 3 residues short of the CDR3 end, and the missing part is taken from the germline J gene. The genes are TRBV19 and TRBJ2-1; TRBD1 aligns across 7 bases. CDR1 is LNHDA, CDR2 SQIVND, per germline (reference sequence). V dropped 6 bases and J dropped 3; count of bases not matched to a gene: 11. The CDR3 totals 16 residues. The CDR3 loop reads CASSTLGQNIYNEQFF. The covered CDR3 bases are TGTGCCAGTAGCACTTTGGGACAGAATATCTACAATGAG.

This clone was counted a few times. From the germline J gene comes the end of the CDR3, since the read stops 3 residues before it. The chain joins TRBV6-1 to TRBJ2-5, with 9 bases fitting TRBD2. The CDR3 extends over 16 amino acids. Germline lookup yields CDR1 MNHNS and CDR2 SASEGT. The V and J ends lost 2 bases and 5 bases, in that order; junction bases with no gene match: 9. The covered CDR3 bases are TGTGCCAGCAGTGAACTAGCGGGGCCTCCTCGGGAGACC. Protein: CASSELAGPPRET. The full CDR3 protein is CASSELAGPPRETQYF.

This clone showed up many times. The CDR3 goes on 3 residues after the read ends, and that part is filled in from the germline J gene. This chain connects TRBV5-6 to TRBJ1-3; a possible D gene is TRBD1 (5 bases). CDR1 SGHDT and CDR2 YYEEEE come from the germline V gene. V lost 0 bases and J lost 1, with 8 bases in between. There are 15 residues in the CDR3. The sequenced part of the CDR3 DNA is TGTGCCAGCAGCTTGGAGGGGAGATCTGGAAACACC. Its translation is CASSLEGRSGNT. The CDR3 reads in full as CASSLEGRSGNTIYF.

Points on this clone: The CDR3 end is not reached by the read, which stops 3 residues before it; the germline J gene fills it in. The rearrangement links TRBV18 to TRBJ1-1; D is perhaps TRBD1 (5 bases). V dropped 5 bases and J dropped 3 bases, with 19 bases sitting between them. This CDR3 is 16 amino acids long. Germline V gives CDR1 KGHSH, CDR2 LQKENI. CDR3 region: CASSSQFTPQDTEAFF. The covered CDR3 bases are TGTGCCAGCTCATCCCAATTTACCCCACAGGACACTGAA.

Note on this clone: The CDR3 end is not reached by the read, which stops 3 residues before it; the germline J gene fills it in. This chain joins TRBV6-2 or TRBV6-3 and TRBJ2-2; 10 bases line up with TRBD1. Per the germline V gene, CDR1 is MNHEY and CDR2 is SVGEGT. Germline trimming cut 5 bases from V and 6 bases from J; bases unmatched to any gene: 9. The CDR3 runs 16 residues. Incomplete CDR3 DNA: TGTGCCAGCAGTGACCATGGGACAGGGGTTGCCGGGGAG. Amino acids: CASSDHGTGVAGE. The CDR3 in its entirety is CASSDHGTGVAGELFF.

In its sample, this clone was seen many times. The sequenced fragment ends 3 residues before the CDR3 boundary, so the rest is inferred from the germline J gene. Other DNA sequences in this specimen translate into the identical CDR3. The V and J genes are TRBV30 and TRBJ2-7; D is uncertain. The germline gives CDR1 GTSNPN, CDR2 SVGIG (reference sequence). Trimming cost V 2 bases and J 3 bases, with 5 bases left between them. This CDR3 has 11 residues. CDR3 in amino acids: CAWSPGYEQYF. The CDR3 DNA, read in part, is TGTGCCTGGAGTCCAGGCTACGAG.

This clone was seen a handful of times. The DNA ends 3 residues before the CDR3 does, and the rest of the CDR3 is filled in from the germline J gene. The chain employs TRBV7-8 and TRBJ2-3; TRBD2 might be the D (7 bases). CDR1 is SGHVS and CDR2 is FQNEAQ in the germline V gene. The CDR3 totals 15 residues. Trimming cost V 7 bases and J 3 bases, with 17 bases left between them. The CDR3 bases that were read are TGTGCCAGCATGTATGGGGGGGGCCTGACAGATACG. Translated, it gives CASMYGGGLTDT. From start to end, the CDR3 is CASMYGGGLTDTQYF. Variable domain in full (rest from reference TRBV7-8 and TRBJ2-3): GAGVSQSPRYKVAKRGQDVALRCDPISGHVSLFWYQQALGQGPEFLTYFQNEAQLDKSGLPSDRFFAERPEGSVSTLKIQRTQQEDSAVYLCASMYGGGLTDTQYFGPGTRLTVL.

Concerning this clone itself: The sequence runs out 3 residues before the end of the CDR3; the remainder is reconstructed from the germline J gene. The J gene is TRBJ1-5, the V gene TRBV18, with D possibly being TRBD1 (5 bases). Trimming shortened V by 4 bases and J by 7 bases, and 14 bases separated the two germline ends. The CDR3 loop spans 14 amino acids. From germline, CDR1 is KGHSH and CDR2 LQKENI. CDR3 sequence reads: CASSRAGNNQPQHF. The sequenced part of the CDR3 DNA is TGTGCCAGCTCACGGGCAGGGAATAACCAGCCC.

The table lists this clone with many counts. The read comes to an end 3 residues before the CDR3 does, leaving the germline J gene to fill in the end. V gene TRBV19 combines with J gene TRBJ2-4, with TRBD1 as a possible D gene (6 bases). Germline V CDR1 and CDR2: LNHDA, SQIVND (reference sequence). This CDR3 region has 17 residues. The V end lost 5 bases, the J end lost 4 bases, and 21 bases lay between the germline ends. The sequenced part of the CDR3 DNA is TGTGCCAGTAGTGCCGAGTGGGACATACGAGGGAAAAACATT. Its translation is CASSAEWDIRGKNI. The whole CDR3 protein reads CASSAEWDIRGKNIQYF.

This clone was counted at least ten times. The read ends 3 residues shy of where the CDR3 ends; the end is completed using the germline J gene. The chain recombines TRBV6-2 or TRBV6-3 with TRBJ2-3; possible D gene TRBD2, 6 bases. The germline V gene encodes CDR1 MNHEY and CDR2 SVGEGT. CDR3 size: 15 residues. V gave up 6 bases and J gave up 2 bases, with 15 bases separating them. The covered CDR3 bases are TGTGCCAGCAGCCAGTGGGGGGTTGCCACAGATACG. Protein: CASSQWGVATDT. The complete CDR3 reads CASSQWGVATDTQYF.

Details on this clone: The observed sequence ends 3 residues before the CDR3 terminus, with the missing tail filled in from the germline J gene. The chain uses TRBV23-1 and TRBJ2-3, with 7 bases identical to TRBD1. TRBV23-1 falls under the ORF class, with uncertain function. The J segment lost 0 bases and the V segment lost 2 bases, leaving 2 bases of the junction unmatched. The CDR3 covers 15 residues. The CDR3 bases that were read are TGCGCCAGCAGTCAACCGGGACAGAGCACAGATACG. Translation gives CASSQPGQSTDT. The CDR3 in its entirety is CASSQPGQSTDTQYF.